Listed here are 22 T cell receptor beta chains from one sample, sequenced in a study of cytomegalovirus exposure and HLA in healthy donors. PCR was performed using 60 Vbeta and 13 Jbeta primers. Clones were sequenced by immunoSEQ multiplex PCR, and TCRdb holds only the in-frame ones, with some missing. The table includes approximately 150,000 clones, around 67% detected once. The sample was PBMCs. These receptors originate from a woman aged 18-29 years in good health and CMV-seronegative.

V and J are TRBV28 and TRBJ1-2, with a possible D match to TRBD1 (6 bases). The CDR3 has 13 amino acids. The ends were cut back, 5 bases at V and 8 bases at J, with 15 bases in the middle. From germline, CDR1 is MDHEN and CDR2 SYDVKM. In DNA form, the CDR3 reads TGTGCCAGCAGTCAGGGGATGAAGGGGGGCTACACCTTC. This codes for CASSQGMKGGYTF.

This rearrangement joins TRBV6-5 to TRBJ1-1; 8 nucleotides match TRBD1. The CDR3 extends over 14 amino acids. Germline V gives CDR1 MNHEY, CDR2 SVGAGI. Trimming took 6 bases from V and 1 from J; bases not matched to a gene: 4. CDR3 region: CASRQGGRNTEAFF. Written as DNA, the CDR3 is TGTGCCAGCAGACAGGGGGGACGGAACACTGAAGCTTTCTTT.

The genes are TRBV6-5 and TRBJ1-6; D might be TRBD1 (6 bases). CDR1 MNHEY and CDR2 SVGAGI come from the germline V gene. This CDR3 region has 14 residues. Trimming cost V 5 bases and J 7 bases, with 12 bases left between them. CDR3 loop: CASSPQGGNSPLHF. CDR3 nucleotides: TGTGCCAGCAGTCCACAGGGTGGGAATTCACCCCTCCACTTT.

This clone was counted a few times. The gene calls are TRBV4-1 and TRBJ2-1; no firm D call. Trimming stripped 6 bases from V and 6 bases from J, with 12 bases between. The CDR3 spans 13 residues. Germline CDR1 and CDR2: MGHRA and YSYEKL. This chain's CDR3 is CASSHPLVNEQFF. As DNA, the CDR3 is TGCGCCAGCAGTCATCCCTTAGTCAATGAGCAGTTCTTC.

In its sample, this clone was seen a few times. The chain uses TRBV6-5 and TRBJ2-5; weak D call: TRBD2 (6 bases). The CDR3 extends over 14 amino acids. The ends were cut back, 6 bases at V and 2 bases at J, with 13 bases in the middle. Germline CDR1 reads MNHEY; CDR2 reads SVGAGI. CDR3 protein: CASREIAEQETQYF. The CDR3 coding sequence is TGTGCCAGCAGGGAAATAGCGGAACAAGAGACCCAGTACTTC.

The table lists this clone with a count of one. The chain couples TRBV10-2 to TRBJ1-6; D possibly corresponds to TRBD1 (6 bases). The germline CDR1 and CDR2 sequences are WSHSY and SAAADI. Deletions cut 8 bases from V and 8 bases from J, with 13 bases between. CDR3 size: 13 residues. In DNA, the CDR3 is TGCGCCAGCGCCTGGGACACCTATTCACCCCTCCACTTT. Translated, it gives CASAWDTYSPLHF.

This chain uses TRBV6-4 with TRBJ2-3; D is perhaps TRBD2 (5 bases). The CDR3 runs to 14 residues. V lost 3 bases and J 2 bases, leaving 9 bases between the germline ends. Looked up from germline, CDR1 is MRHNA and CDR2 is SNTAGT. CDR3 DNA sequence: TGTGCCAGCAGTGAAGGAGGAGACACAGATACGCAGTATTTT. The encoded protein is CASSEGGDTDTQYF.

V gene TRBV7-9 combines with J gene TRBJ1-2; D perhaps matches TRBD1 (6 bases). V shed 5 bases and J shed 2 bases, with 9 bases lying between them. The germline CDR1 and CDR2 sequences are SEHNR and FQNEAQ (reference sequence). CDR3 size: 13 residues. CDR3 in DNA: TGTGCCAGCAGCCAGAGGGGGAACTATGGCTACACCTTC. Its translation: CASSQRGNYGYTF.

This clone was recorded only once. The same CDR3 also results from other DNA sequences found in this sample. V gene TRBV5-1 combines with J gene TRBJ1-1; D not certain. This CDR3 has 14 amino acids. The germline V gene has CDR1 SGHRS and CDR2 YFSETQ. The ends were cut back, 5 bases at V and 1 base at J, with 12 bases in the middle. The CDR3 nucleotides are TGCGCCAGCAGTCTGGGCACCTCGAACACTGAAGCTTTCTTT. This sequence encodes CASSLGTSNTEAFF.

The V and J genes are TRBV2 and TRBJ2-3; a possible D gene is TRBD1 (5 bases). Trimming cost V 3 bases and J 1 base, with 11 bases left between them. Germline V gives CDR1 SNHLY, CDR2 FYNNEI. The CDR3 is made up of 15 amino acids. CDR3 sequence: CASSEREQGTDTQYF. As DNA, the CDR3 is TGTGCCAGCAGTGAGCGTGAACAGGGCACAGATACGCAGTATTTT.

In this sample, this clone turned up a few times. The chain couples TRBV7-2 to TRBJ2-3; no clear D gene. V was clipped by 5 bases and J by 4 bases, with 10 bases between them. The CDR3 runs 13 residues. Germline CDR1 and CDR2: SGHTA and FQGNSA. The CDR3 bases are TGTGCCAGCAGCACAAGAGGATCAGATACGCAGTATTTT. This encodes CASSTRGSDTQYF.

The J gene is TRBJ1-5, the V gene TRBV7-2; TRBD1 might be the D (5 bases). Germline V gene lookup returns CDR1 SGHTA and CDR2 FQGNSA. Trimming removed 5 bases at V and 9 bases at J, with 14 bases between. The CDR3 contains 13 residues. The CDR3 DNA follows: TGTGCCAGCAGCCGAGAGTCGGGGGGGCCCCAGCATTTT. Amino acid sequence: CASSRESGGPQHF. The full variable domain, rest sourced from reference TRBV7-2 and TRBJ1-5, is GAGVSQSPSNKVTEKGKDVELRCDPISGHTALYWYRQSLGQGLEFLIYFQGNSAPDKSGLPSDRFSAERTGGSVSTLTIQRTQQEDSAVYLCASSRESGGPQHFGDGTRLSIL.

J is TRBJ2-7 and V is TRBV11-3, with D perhaps TRBD2 (6 bases). This CDR3 region has 13 residues. Trimming left V 3 bases short and J 6 bases short, with 12 bases between. In germline, CDR1 is SGHNT, CDR2 YENEEA. This CDR3 is CASSLRGNSEQYF. The CDR3 nucleotides are TGTGCCAGCAGCTTGCGGGGTAACTCCGAGCAGTACTTC.

The table lists this clone with a count of one. The sample has other DNA sequences that encode this CDR3 too. This chain links TRBV28 with TRBJ1-2, with 7 bases that match TRBD1. V gave up 2 bases and J gave up 3 bases; unmatched junction bases: 3. The germline V gene encodes CDR1 MDHEN and CDR2 SYDVKM. This CDR3 has 14 residues. The CDR3 loop reads CASSLTGQDYGYTF. Here the CDR3 DNA reads TGTGCCAGCAGTTTAACCGGACAGGACTATGGCTACACCTTC.

As DNA, the CDR3 is TGTGCCAGCAGTGATAAGCGGGGAGAGGGACGGGGACCTGAGGTCTATGGCTACACCTTC. Amino acids: CASSDKRGEGRGPEVYGYTF. The V gene is TRBV2, the J gene TRBJ1-2; D is perhaps TRBD1 (5 bases). The CDR3 sequence is 20 residues long. Trimming cost V 3 bases and J 4 bases, with 30 bases left between them. CDR1 is SNHLY, CDR2 FYNNEI, per germline.

V usage is TRBV4-1 and J usage is TRBJ1-5, with 7 bases aligning to TRBD1. The V segment lost 0 bases and the J segment 0 bases; nucleotides outside the gene matches: 14. Germline loops: CDR1 MGHRA, CDR2 YSYEKL. The CDR3 spans 20 residues. This chain's CDR3 is CASSQEGTVDKEVSNQPQHF. The DNA for the CDR3 is TGCGCCAGCAGCCAAGAAGGGACAGTGGATAAGGAGGTTAGCAATCAGCCCCAGCATTTT.

This clone is a singleton in its sample. The gene calls are TRBV19 and TRBJ1-2, with D unresolved. Trimming removed 10 bases from V and 8 bases from J, with 20 bases in between. The germline V gene has CDR1 LNHDA and CDR2 SQIVND (reference sequence). The CDR3 consists of 13 residues. CDR3 region: CATRPGSWEGYTF. The CDR3, as DNA: TGTGCCACCCGCCCCGGGAGTTGGGAAGGCTACACCTTC.

The chain is built from TRBV6-4 and TRBJ2-3; D is perhaps TRBD2 (6 bases). CDR1 MRHNA and CDR2 SNTAGT come from the germline V gene. The CDR3 is 15 amino acids. V dropped 4 bases and J dropped 3 bases, with 14 bases sitting between them. CDR3 coding DNA: TGTGCCAGCAGTGCGGGAGAGATTTCGACAGATACGCAGTATTTT. Amino acid sequence: CASSAGEISTDTQYF.

The V and J genes are TRBV9 and TRBJ1-1, with D perhaps TRBD1 (6 bases). The CDR3 contains 15 residues. The germline V and J ends were trimmed by 0 bases and 5 bases, with 14 bases remaining between them. CDR1 is SGDLS, CDR2 YYNGEE, per germline. The CDR3 here is CASSVGGQLGTEAFF. CDR3 coding DNA: TGTGCCAGCAGCGTAGGAGGACAGCTCGGAACTGAAGCTTTCTTT.

The rearrangement links TRBV19 to TRBJ1-2; 8 bases are shared with TRBD1. The CDR3 extends over 14 amino acids. The germline CDR1 and CDR2 sequences are LNHDA and SQIVND (reference sequence). After removal of 5 bases from V and 8 bases from J, the junction contained 10 bases not matched to a gene. The CDR3 reads CASSASSQGEGYTF. As DNA, the CDR3 is TGTGCCAGTAGTGCCTCCTCACAGGGGGAAGGCTACACCTTC.

The rearrangement links TRBV4-1 to TRBJ1-2, with 7 bases lining up with TRBD1. The ends lost 1 base at V and 5 bases at J; junction bases unmatched: 7. Germline lookup yields CDR1 MGHRA and CDR2 YSYEKL. The CDR3 covers 15 residues. This chain's CDR3 is CASSQAFGTAYGYTF. DNA for the CDR3: TGCGCCAGCAGCCAAGCGTTTGGGACAGCTTATGGCTACACCTTC.

With respect to this clone: Other DNA sequences from this sample encode an identical CDR3 as well. The CDR3 nucleotides read TGTGCCAGCAGTTTACCGACTAGCGGGGGGAAAACCTACAATGAGCAGTTCTTC. Amino acid sequence: CASSLPTSGGKTYNEQFF. The chain is built from TRBV27 and TRBJ2-1, with 13 positions matching TRBD2. Germline CDR1 is MNHEY and CDR2 is SMNVEV (reference sequence). The CDR3 sequence is 18 residues long. Trimming at V came to 2 bases and at J to 2 bases, leaving 6 bases not matched to a gene.